The rows below give T cell receptor beta chains drawn from one sample of a study of cytomegalovirus exposure and HLA in healthy donors. Clones were read by immunoSEQ multiplex PCR, and TCRdb kept only the in-frame ones, dropping some. The table records about 150,000 clones, about 85% of them present only once. Input material: PBMCs. All receptors derive from a man aged 50 to 59 in good health and CMV-seropositive. CDR3s include the opening cysteine and the closing phenylalanine or tryptophan. A D gene is named only where the DNA matches it firmly. Clone sizes are given selectively: once, few, many, or a class where the clone is expanded.

D,V,size,CDR3
TRBD1,TRBV7-8,few,CASSFTGGTGNTIYF
-,TRBV2,-,CASSPTGRGDQPQHF
-,TRBV5-4,-,CASSSRQGGDTQYF
TRBD2,TRBV5-8,-,CASSPVREGHEQYF
-,TRBV6-1,-,CASSEEVREKLFF
-,TRBV28,-,CASSLGSPLHF
-,TRBV9,-,CASSARGSGELFF
-,TRBV28,-,CASSPLRGEGTYNEQFF
TRBD2,TRBV7-3,few,CASSSGGASYNEQFF
TRBD1,TRBV7-3,-,CASSLIQGKQFF
TRBD2,TRBV5-1,-,CASSPHSGGDEQFF
TRBD1,TRBV2,-,CASREQGYEQYF
-,TRBV30,-,CAWSVAVSNQPQHF
-,TRBV13,-,CASSASDRKQFF
-,TRBV6-5,once,CAVRSGVNYGYTF
-,TRBV5-4,-,CASSLGAGAGEQFF
-,TRBV5-1,-,CASSLAGNQPQHF
TRBD2,TRBV9,-,CASSKIAGGRTGELFF
-,TRBV6-5,once,CATSGTPKEGYTF
-,TRBV6-1,few,CASSEMARGLGGAFF
-,TRBV28,-,CASSSEGLPRVSPLHF
TRBD1,TRBV2,-,CASRGQGLRSYGYTF